Included here is one TCR beta chain sequence, with context. As yet, its antigen is unknown. Other nucleotide sequences from this sample produce the same CDR3. V dropped 6 bases and J dropped 0 bases, with 11 bases sitting between them. Germline V gene data show CDR1 as SQVTM and CDR2 as ANQGSEA. This CDR3 spans 13 amino acids. RNA was isolated and reverse transcribed to cDNA, the sequencing template. Measured with immunoSEQ multiplex PCR; TCRdb has only the in-frame clones, and not every one. The table includes some 200,000 clones, approximately 56% detected once. The data were taken from a study of CD8+ T cells in alopecia areata. Treatment denoted: oral pan-JAK inhibitor, 5-10 mg twice daily. Broader study findings: Administration of tofacitinib significantly diminished scalp clonality and expanded CD8+ clones within the top 100. Under tofacitinib, numerous expanded lesional clonotypes remained detectable in scalp and blood.

The TCR comes from a human donor with alopecia areata. The chain recombines TRBV29-1 with TRBJ1-1; tentatively, D is TRBD1 (6 bases). The source was CD4+ T cells sorted from blood, collected at week 4, from a patient treated with tofacitinib. The CDR3 coding sequence is TGCAGCGTGTCAGGGGTTTTGAACACTGAAGCTTTCTTT. This sequence encodes CSVSGVLNTEAFF.